This record concerns one T cell receptor (beta chain) sequence. The data were taken from a study of beta chain features in type 1 diabetes. Germline V gene lookup returns CDR1 SEHNR and CDR2 FQNEAQ (reference sequence). The CDR3 length is 15 residues. Trimming left V 2 bases short and J 0 bases short, with 10 bases between. What was sequenced were expressed TCRB transcripts, since all of the isolated RNA had been reverse transcribed. Here immunoSEQ multiplex PCR was the method, and the copy in TCRdb shows in-frame clones only, minus some. The table includes around 500,000 clones, 10% to 12% detected once.

The rearrangement links TRBV7-9 to TRBJ1-1; no reliable D call. Source material: naive CD4+ T cells from blood. The TCR comes from a woman under 30 in good health. The CDR3 sequence is CASSLTATMNTEAFF. CDR3 bases: TGTGCCAGCAGCTTAACAGCGACAATGAACACTGAAGCTTTCTTT. Combining the CDR3 with reference TRBV7-9 and TRBJ1-1 gives the whole variable domain DTGVSQNPRHKITKRGQNVTFRCDPISEHNRLYWYRQTLGQGPEFLTYFQNEAQLEKSRLLSDRFSAERPKGSFSTLEIQRTEQGDSAMYLCASSLTATMNTEAFFGQGTRLTVV.